These T cell receptor beta chains were read from a single sample in a study of OX40 agonist ivuxolimab in advanced cancers. Repertoires were generated with immunoSEQ multiplex PCR, while TCRdb's copy carries only in-frame clones and drops some. The data show approximately 94,000 clones, approximately 92% seen once. The sequences come from CD4+ or CD8+ T cells sorted from blood, collected in a trial of the OX40 agonist ivuxolimab. These TCRs come from an adult with an advanced solid tumor such as melanoma, head and neck, liver or kidney cancer. Each CDR3 is given with its conserved first and last residue. Only part of the rows carry a size: once, few, many, or a class if the clone is expanded.

V gene	clone size	J gene	CDR3 protein
TRBV5-1	-	TRBJ2-7	CASSLDSGKYEQYF
TRBV5-4	-	TRBJ2-1	CATLADHNEQFF
TRBV5-1	once	TRBJ1-4	CASRGQSNEKLFF
TRBV6-5	-	TRBJ2-7	CASSLNRVYEQYF
TRBV19	-	TRBJ1-2	CASSIYADAYGYTF
TRBV9	-	TRBJ1-5	CASSVGRGGNQPQHF
TRBV27	-	TRBJ2-1	CASSLFGQGSEQFF
TRBV7-9	once	TRBJ2-7	CASSLRLAGAHSYEQYF
TRBV5-6	-	TRBJ2-3	CASSLGSSTDTQYF
TRBV19	-	TRBJ2-2	CASSPGPGPGELFF
TRBV5-1	-	TRBJ2-7	CASSDGLAGEYEQYF
TRBV15	once	TRBJ2-7	CATSRVRDSYEQYF
TRBV6-6	-	TRBJ1-4	CASTTGIGVRGEKLFF
TRBV6-1	once	TRBJ1-5	CASREDRGRNQPQHF
TRBV13	-	TRBJ2-5	CASSSVELSGGEQETQYF
TRBV11-2	-	TRBJ2-3	CASSATAGVADTQYF
TRBV28	-	TRBJ1-1	CASSLARGSTEAFF
TRBV5-1	-	TRBJ2-7	CASSPAEDEQYF
TRBV25-1	once	TRBJ1-1	CASSEFTGNTEAFF
TRBV2	once	TRBJ1-1	CASLLTGTEAFF
TRBV7-8	-	TRBJ1-1	CASSLGGDEAFF
TRBV4-1	-	TRBJ2-3	CASSQTSTDTQYF
TRBV5-1	-	TRBJ1-2	CASSLDRGGYGYTF
TRBV10-2	-	TRBJ2-1	CASTTGTGIYNEQFF
TRBV10-3	-	TRBJ2-7	CAISSGDNSYEQYF
TRBV27	-	TRBJ2-7	CASSLVSGEQYF
TRBV5-1	-	TRBJ2-3	CASSLRSRGSTDTQYF